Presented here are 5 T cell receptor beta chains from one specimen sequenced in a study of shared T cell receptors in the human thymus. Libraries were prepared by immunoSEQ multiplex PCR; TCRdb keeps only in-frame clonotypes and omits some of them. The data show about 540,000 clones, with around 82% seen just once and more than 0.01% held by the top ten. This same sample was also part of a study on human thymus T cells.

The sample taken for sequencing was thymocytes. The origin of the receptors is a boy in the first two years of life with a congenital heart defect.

The CDR3 spells CASSRRASGGPLYF. In nucleotides, the CDR3 is TGTGCCAGCAGTCGCCGGGCTAGCGGGGGCCCACTGTACTTC. The V call is TRBV6-6, the J call TRBJ2-7, with 10 bases matching TRBD2. This CDR3 is 14 amino acids long. Germline V gene lookup returns CDR1 MNHNY and CDR2 SVGAGI (reference sequence). V was clipped by 5 bases and J by 12 bases; unmatched bases: 13.

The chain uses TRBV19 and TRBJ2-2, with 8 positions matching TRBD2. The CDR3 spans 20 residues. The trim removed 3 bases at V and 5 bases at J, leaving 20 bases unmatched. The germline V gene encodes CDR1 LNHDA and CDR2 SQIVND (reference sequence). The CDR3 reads CASSMGGQVPGLEVTGELFF. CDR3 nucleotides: TGTGCCAGTAGTATGGGAGGCCAAGTCCCGGGACTAGAGGTAACCGGGGAGCTGTTTTTT.

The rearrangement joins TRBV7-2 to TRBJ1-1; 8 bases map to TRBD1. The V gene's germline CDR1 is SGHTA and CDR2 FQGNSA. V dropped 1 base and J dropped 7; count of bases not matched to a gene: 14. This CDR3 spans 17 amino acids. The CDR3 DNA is TGTGCCAGCAGCTTAGGATACGGGACAGGTCTCTCTGATGAAGCTTTCTTT. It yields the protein CASSLGYGTGLSDEAFF.

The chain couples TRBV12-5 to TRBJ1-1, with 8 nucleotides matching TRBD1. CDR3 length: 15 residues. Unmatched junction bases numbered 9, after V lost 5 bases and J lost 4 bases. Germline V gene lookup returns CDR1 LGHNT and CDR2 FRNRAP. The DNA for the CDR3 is TGTGCTAGTGGTACTTTCCAGGGGGCCAGCACTGAAGCTTTCTTT. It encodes CASGTFQGASTEAFF.

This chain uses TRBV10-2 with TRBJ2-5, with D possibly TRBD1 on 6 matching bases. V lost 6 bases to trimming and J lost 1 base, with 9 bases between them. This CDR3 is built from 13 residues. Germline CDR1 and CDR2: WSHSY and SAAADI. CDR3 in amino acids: CASRWDTQETQYF. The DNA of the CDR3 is TGCGCCAGCAGATGGGACACCCAAGAGACCCAGTACTTC.